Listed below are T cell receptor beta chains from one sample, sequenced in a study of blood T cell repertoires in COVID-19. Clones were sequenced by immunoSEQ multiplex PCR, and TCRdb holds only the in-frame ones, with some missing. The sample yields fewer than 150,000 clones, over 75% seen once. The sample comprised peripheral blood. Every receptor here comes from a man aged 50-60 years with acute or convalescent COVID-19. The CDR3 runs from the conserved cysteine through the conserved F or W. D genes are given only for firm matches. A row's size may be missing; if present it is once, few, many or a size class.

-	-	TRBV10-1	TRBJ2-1	CASSEGGGSGYNEQFF	TGCGCCAGCAGTGAGGGGGGCGGGAGCGGCTACAATGAGCAGTTCTTC
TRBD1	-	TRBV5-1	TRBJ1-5	CASSLAGQGSQPQHF	TGCGCCAGCAGCTTGGCAGGACAGGGTTCTCAGCCCCAGCATTTT
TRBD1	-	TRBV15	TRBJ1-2	CATSRLGTGWHGYTF	TGTGCCACCAGCAGGCTTGGGACAGGGTGGCATGGCTACACCTTC
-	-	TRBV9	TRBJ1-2	CASSVAAGHLGYGYTF	TGTGCCAGCAGCGTAGCGGCAGGCCACCTTGGCTATGGCTACACCTTC
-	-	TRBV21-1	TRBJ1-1	CAKPYGDTEAFF	TGTGCCAAACCCTACGGGGACACTGAAGCTTTCTTT
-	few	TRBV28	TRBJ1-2	CASRPPGGARGYTF	TGTGCCAGCAGGCCTCCCGGGGGTGCACGAGGCTACACCTTC
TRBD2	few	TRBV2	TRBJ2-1	CASRPFLLAGGAYNEQFF	TGTGCCAGCAGACCCTTCCTCTTAGCGGGAGGGGCCTACAATGAGCAGTTCTTC
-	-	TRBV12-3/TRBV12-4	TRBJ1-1	CASRPAGGTEAFF	TGTGCCAGCAGGCCCGCGGGCGGAACTGAAGCTTTCTTT
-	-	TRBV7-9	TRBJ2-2	CASSLSLWPTTGELFF	TGTGCCAGCAGCTTATCATTGTGGCCAACCACCGGGGAGCTGTTTTTT
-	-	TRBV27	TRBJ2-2	CASFPSGTRNTGELFF	TGTGCCAGCTTCCCCTCCGGGACACGGAACACCGGGGAGCTGTTTTTT
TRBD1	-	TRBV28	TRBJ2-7	CASSLCGFGTGVRCEQYF	TGTGCCAGCAGTTTATGCGGCTTCGGGACAGGGGTTCGGTGCGAGCAGTACTTC
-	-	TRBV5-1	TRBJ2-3	CASRNPGGTDTQYF	TGCGCCAGCAGAAACCCGGGAGGCACAGATACGCAGTATTTT
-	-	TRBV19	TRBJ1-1	CASSIRRENTEAFF	TGTGCCAGTAGTATCAGGCGGGAAAACACTGAAGCTTTCTTT
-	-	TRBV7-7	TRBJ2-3	CASSPTASPLTDTQYF	TGTGCTAGCAGCCCCACAGCCTCCCCGTTGACAGATACGCAGTATTTT
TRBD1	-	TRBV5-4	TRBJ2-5	CASSLDRGSRETQYF	TGTGCCAGCAGCTTGGACAGGGGGTCCCGAGAGACCCAGTACTTC
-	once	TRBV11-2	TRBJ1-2	CASSSRAGYTF	TGTGCCAGCAGCTCCAGGGCTGGCTACACCTTC
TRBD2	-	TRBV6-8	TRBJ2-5	CASSFYRMGRGRIWEETQYF	TGTGCCAGCAGCTTTTATCGTATGGGGAGGGGACGGATATGGGAAGAGACCCAGTACTTC
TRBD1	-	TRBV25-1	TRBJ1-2	CASSGRDRGPYGYTF	TGTGCCAGCAGTGGGCGGGACAGGGGACCTTATGGCTACACCTTC
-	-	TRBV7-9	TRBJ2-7	CASSLERRVYEQYF	TGTGCCAGCAGCTTAGAACGGAGGGTATACGAGCAGTACTTC
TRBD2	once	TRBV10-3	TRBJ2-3	CAISDTSGGADTQYF	TGTGCCATCAGTGACACTAGCGGGGGGGCCGATACGCAGTATTTT
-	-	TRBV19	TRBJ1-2	CASSIAGYGYTF	TGTGCCAGTAGTATAGCAGGGTATGGCTACACCTTC
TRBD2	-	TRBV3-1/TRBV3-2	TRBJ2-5	CASSHPGTRRKETQYF	TGTGCCAGCAGCCACCCCGGGACTAGAAGAAAAGAGACCCAGTACTTC
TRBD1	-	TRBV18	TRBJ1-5	CASSPTGINQPQHF	TGTGCCAGCTCACCGACAGGGATTAATCAGCCCCAGCATTTT
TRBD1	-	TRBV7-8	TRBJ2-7	CASSPRQGPTYEQYF	TGTGCCAGCAGCCCCCGACAGGGCCCCACCTACGAGCAGTACTTC
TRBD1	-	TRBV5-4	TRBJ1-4	CASSAGGGATNEKLFF	TGTGCCAGCAGCGCAGGGGGTGGAGCAACTAATGAAAAACTGTTTTTT
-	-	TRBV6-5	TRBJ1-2	CASSYSRGSLYGYTF	TGTGCCAGCAGTTACTCTAGGGGCTCGCTCTATGGCTACACCTTC
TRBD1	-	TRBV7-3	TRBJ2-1	CASSPEGQTYNEQFF	TGTGCCAGCAGCCCTGAGGGACAGACCTACAATGAGCAGTTCTTC
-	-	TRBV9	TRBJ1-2	CASSPRTGQPNYGYTF	TGTGCCAGCAGCCCTCGAACGGGACAACCTAACTATGGCTACACCTTC
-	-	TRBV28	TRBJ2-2	CASSPWRGRTGELFF	TGTGCCAGCAGCCCATGGAGGGGCAGGACCGGGGAGCTGTTTTTT
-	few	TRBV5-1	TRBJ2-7	CASRSAYEQYF	TGCGCCAGCAGGTCCGCCTACGAGCAGTACTTC
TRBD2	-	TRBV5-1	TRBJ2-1	CASSLRSSGRGNEQFF	TGCGCCAGCAGCTTGCGTTCTAGCGGGAGGGGCAATGAGCAGTTCTTC
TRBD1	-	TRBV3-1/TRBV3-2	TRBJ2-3	CASSQGQGIGVTQYF	TGTGCCAGCAGCCAAGGACAGGGGATAGGTGTTACGCAGTATTTT
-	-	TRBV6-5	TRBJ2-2	CASSWGRTGELFF	TGTGCCAGCAGTTGGGGGCGTACCGGGGAGCTGTTTTTT
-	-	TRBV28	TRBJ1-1	CASRSAGGNTEAFF	TGTGCCAGCAGGTCTGCCGGAGGGAACACTGAAGCTTTCTTT
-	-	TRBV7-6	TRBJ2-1	CASSFTSGLDEQFF	TGTGCCAGCAGCTTTACATCAGGGCTGGATGAGCAGTTCTTC
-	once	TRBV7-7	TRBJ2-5	CASSLATRGETQYF	TGTGCTAGCAGCTTGGCAACCCGGGGGGAGACCCAGTACTTC
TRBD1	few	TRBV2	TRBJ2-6	CASSESLGRGISGANVLTF	TGTGCCAGCAGTGAAAGTTTGGGCAGGGGGATCTCTGGGGCCAACGTCCTGACTTTC
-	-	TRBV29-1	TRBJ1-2	CSVESLPGGLGYGYTF	TGCAGCGTTGAAAGTCTACCGGGAGGGTTGGGCTATGGCTACACCTTC
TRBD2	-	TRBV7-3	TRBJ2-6	CASSSAGTSGWSGANVLTF	TGTGCCAGCAGCTCGGCCGGGACTAGCGGGTGGTCTGGGGCCAACGTCCTGACTTTC
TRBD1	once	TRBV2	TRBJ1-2	CASSTTDGQGDGYTF	TGTGCCAGCAGTACGACCGACGGACAGGGCGATGGCTACACCTTC
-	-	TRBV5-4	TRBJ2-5	CASRKDPDSQETQYF	TGTGCCAGCAGAAAGGATCCGGACAGCCAAGAGACCCAGTACTTC
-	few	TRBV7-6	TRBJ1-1	CASSHATGMNTEAFF	TGTGCCAGCAGCCATGCCACAGGCATGAACACTGAAGCTTTCTTT
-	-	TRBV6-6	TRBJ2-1	CASSSHWSSYNEQFF	TGTGCCAGCAGTTCCCACTGGAGCTCCTACAATGAGCAGTTCTTC
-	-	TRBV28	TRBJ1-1	CASSLQRVGTEAFF	TGTGCCAGCAGTTTACAGCGGGTGGGCACTGAAGCTTTCTTT
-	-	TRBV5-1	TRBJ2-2	CASSLEFSRNTGELFF	TGCGCCAGCAGCTTGGAGTTTAGTAGAAACACCGGGGAGCTGTTTTTT